These T cell receptor beta chains were read from a single sample in a study of T cells in Graves' hyperthyroidism and ophthalmopathy. TCRdb called the multiplex PCR reads again in MiXCR, with one record for every CDR3 protein. The table shows roughly 350,000 distinct CDR3 sequences, with roughly 15% occurring only once. The material sequenced was blood. The receptors come from a woman between 25 and 40 years old with Graves' ophthalmopathy. Each CDR3 is given with its conserved first and last residue. A D gene is named only where the DNA matches it firmly. For some rows the clone size is stated as once, few or many, or as a class when expanded; others skip it.

TGCAGTGCTAGGGGTTCCGGGTCGGGCCAGCCCCAGCATTTT,CSARGSGSGQPQHF,14,NA,TRBJ1-5,NA,TRBV20-1
TGCAGTGCTAGACAGGGGGCGATAGAGACCCAGTACTTC,CSARQGAIETQYF,13,many,TRBJ2-5,TRBD1,TRBV20-1
TGTGCCAGCAGTAAGGCTACCGGGAGGGGGTTCGGGGAGCTGTTTTTT,CASSKATGRGFGELFF,16,many,TRBJ2-2,TRBD2,TRBV25-1
TGTGCCAGCAGCCAACTAGCGGGGGAAGGGTATGGCTACACCTTC,CASSQLAGEGYGYTF,15,NA,TRBJ1-2,NA,TRBV3-1
TGTGCCAGCAGCCAAGCGACCTCCTACCCCCAGCATTTT,CASSQATSYPQHF,13,many,TRBJ1-5,NA,TRBV3-1
TGTGCCACCAGTGATCCACAGGGAAGGGAGCTGTTTTTT,CATSDPQGRELFF,13,NA,TRBJ2-2,NA,TRBV24-1
TGTGCCAGCAGCCAAGATGTCATAGGGACAGGGGACAATCAGCCCCAGCATTTT,CASSQDVIGTGDNQPQHF,18,many,TRBJ1-5,TRBD1,TRBV4-2
TGTGCCAGCAAGAAAAATAGCGGGGGGGCGGGGACCCAGTACTTC,CASKKNSGGAGTQYF,15,NA,TRBJ2-5,TRBD2,TRBV12-3/TRBV12-4
TGTGCCAGCAGCCCCGGAGGGGGGGCGAACACTGAAGCTTTCTTT,CASSPGGGANTEAFF,15,many,TRBJ1-1,NA,TRBV7-3
TGTGCCTGGAATGAGGTAGGGGCAGACCAGCCCCAGCATTTT,CAWNEVGADQPQHF,14,many,TRBJ1-5,NA,TRBV30
TGCGCCAGCAGCCAAGAGGGGGAGGGGCCAGTTGGCTACACCTTC,CASSQEGEGPVGYTF,15,NA,TRBJ1-2,NA,TRBV4-1
TGTGCCAGCAGCCAAGAGGGCCCGGGCGCAGATACGCAGTATTTT,CASSQEGPGADTQYF,15,many,TRBJ2-3,NA,TRBV3-1
TGTGCCAGCACCTGGACAGGTCGCTACACCTTC,CASTWTGRYTF,11,many,TRBJ1-2,TRBD1,TRBV3-1
TGTGCCAGCAGCGTAGCAGGGGGCTTGGGAGCGGGGTCCTACAATGAGCAGTTCTTC,CASSVAGGLGAGSYNEQFF,19,few,TRBJ2-1,NA,TRBV9
TGTGCCAGCAGTTCCCTACCGGCGGGTGAGACCCAGTACTTC,CASSSLPAGETQYF,14,many,TRBJ2-5,NA,TRBV28
TGTGCCTGGAGGATGGCCGGAGGAAACGCCATATATTTT,CAWRMAGGNAIYF,13,NA,TRBJ1-3,NA,TRBV30
TGTGCCAGCAGAGACAGGGCCGGCACTGAAGCTTTCTTT,CASRDRAGTEAFF,13,many,TRBJ1-1,TRBD1,TRBV6-1
TGCAGTGCCCCAGGACAGGTACGGGACACTGAAGCTTTCTTT,CSAPGQVRDTEAFF,14,few,TRBJ1-1,TRBD1,TRBV20-1
TGCAGCACCAGGACAGGCGCCACCGGGGAGCTGTTTTTT,CSTRTGATGELFF,13,many,TRBJ2-2,TRBD1,TRBV29-1
TGTGCCAGCAGACTTGAAGGGACAGGCCAAGAGACCCAGTACTTC,CASRLEGTGQETQYF,15,many,TRBJ2-5,TRBD1,TRBV28
TGTGCCAGTAGTACAACAGGGGTAAGCGTGAGCACTGAAGCTTTCTTT,CASSTTGVSVSTEAFF,16,NA,TRBJ1-1,TRBD1,TRBV19
TGTGCCAGCAGCCCCGAAGTGGGGGGCAATGAGCAGTTCTTC,CASSPEVGGNEQFF,14,many,TRBJ2-1,NA,TRBV12-3/TRBV12-4
TGTGCCAGCAGTTTTGGGCCCCGGGGGGCGAGCGTTCTCGATAGTAATGAAAAACTGTTTTTT,CASSFGPRGASVLDSNEKLFF,21,NA,TRBJ1-4,NA,TRBV12-3/TRBV12-4
TGTGCCTGGAGCCGACAGGGGGTTTTAGGTTCTCAGCCCCAGCATTTT,CAWSRQGVLGSQPQHF,16,many,TRBJ1-5,TRBD1,TRBV30
TGCGCCAGCAACTTGGGGTCACAAACGAAAAATCAGCCCCAGCATTTT,CASNLGSQTKNQPQHF,16,NA,TRBJ1-5,NA,TRBV5-1
TGTGCCAGTAGTACGTCGACGCCGGGGCCAAACACTGAAGCTTTCTTT,CASSTSTPGPNTEAFF,16,many,TRBJ1-1,NA,TRBV19
TGTGCCAGCAGTTACTCCGGGGAGAATGAAAAACTGTTTTTT,CASSYSGENEKLFF,14,many,TRBJ1-4,NA,TRBV6-5
TGTGCCAGCAGCACAAGGGGTTCGGGAAGGGGCACAGATACGCAGTATTTT,CASSTRGSGRGTDTQYF,17,many,TRBJ2-3,NA,TRBV11-2
TGTGCCAGCAGTTTAACGCGGGCAGGATTTAACTATGGCTACACCTTC,CASSLTRAGFNYGYTF,16,NA,TRBJ1-2,NA,TRBV27
TGTGCCAGCAGTTTAGCTAGCTGGGATAACACCGGGGAGCTGTTTTTT,CASSLASWDNTGELFF,16,many,TRBJ2-2,NA,TRBV27
TGCGCCAGCAGCTTTTCCACAGGGCTAACCGGGGAGCTGTTTTTT,CASSFSTGLTGELFF,15,NA,TRBJ2-2,NA,TRBV5-1
TGTGCCAGCAGTGAAGTCAGGGGGCTCAACGAGCAGTACTTC,CASSEVRGLNEQYF,14,many,TRBJ2-7,TRBD1,TRBV6-1
TGTGCCACCAGCAGGTGGACAGGGAACACTGAAGCTTTCTTT,CATSRWTGNTEAFF,14,many,TRBJ1-1,TRBD1,TRBV15
TGTGCCAGCAGCCCCCTGGGACAGAACTATGGCTACACCTTC,CASSPLGQNYGYTF,14,many,TRBJ1-2,TRBD1,TRBV5-8
TGTGCCGGGGGGAGGAGTGAAAAACTGTTTTTT,CAGGRSEKLFF,11,many,TRBJ1-4,NA,TRBV30
TGTGCCAGCAGCCCCGGGGGTCTTGAAGATACGCAGTATTTT,CASSPGGLEDTQYF,14,few,TRBJ2-3,NA,TRBV7-8
TGTGCCAGCAGTTTAGAAGGGGGCCGGGTTGAAGCTTTCTTT,CASSLEGGRVEAFF,14,many,TRBJ1-1,TRBD1,TRBV28
TGTGCCGGGACAGGGGATAAGGAAAAACTGTTTTTT,CAGTGDKEKLFF,12,many,TRBJ1-4,TRBD1,TRBV30
TGTGCCAGCAGCCAACCAGCAAGGGGAGCAGGGGCGACCACTGAAGCTTTCTTT,CASSQPARGAGATTEAFF,18,many,TRBJ1-1,NA,TRBV3-1
TGTGCCAGCAGCTCTGGACAGAGCACCTACAATGAGCAGTTCTTC,CASSSGQSTYNEQFF,15,NA,TRBJ2-1,NA,TRBV7-3
TGTGCCAGCCGCCAGAGGGGTGTAGAAAAACTGTTTTTT,CASRQRGVEKLFF,13,many,TRBJ1-4,NA,TRBV28